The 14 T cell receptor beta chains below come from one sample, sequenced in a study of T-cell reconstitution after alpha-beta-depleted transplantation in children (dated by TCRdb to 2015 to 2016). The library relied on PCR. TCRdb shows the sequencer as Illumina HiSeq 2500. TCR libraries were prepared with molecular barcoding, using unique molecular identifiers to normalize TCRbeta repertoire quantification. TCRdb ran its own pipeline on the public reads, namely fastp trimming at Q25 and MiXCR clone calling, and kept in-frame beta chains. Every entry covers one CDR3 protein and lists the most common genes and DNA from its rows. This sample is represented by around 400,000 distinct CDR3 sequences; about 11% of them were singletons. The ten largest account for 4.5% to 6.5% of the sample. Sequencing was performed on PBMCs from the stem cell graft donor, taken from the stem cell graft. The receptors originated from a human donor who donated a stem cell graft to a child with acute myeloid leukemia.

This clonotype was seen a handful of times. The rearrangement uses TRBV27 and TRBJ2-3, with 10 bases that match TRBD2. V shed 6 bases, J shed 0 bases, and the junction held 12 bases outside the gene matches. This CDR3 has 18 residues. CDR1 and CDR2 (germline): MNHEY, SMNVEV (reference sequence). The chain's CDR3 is CASSPGLADMTSTDTQYF. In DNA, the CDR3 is TGTGCCAGCAGCCCCGGACTAGCGGATATGACTAGCACAGATACGCAGTATTTT.

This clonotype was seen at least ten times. CDR3 region: CASSLVGGSEQYF. CDR3 DNA sequence: TGTGCCAGCAGCTTAGTTGGCGGGAGCGAGCAGTACTTC. The rearrangement joins TRBV7-9 to TRBJ2-7, with 7 positions matching TRBD2. V dropped 1 base and J dropped 6; count of bases not matched to a gene: 3. Germline V gene data show CDR1 as SEHNR and CDR2 as FQNEAQ (reference sequence). This CDR3 is built from 13 residues.

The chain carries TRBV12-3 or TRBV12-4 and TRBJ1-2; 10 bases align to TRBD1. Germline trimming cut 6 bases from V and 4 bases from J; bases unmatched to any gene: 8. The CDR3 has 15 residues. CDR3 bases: TGTGCCAGCAGCGGACAGGGGGGGCCTAGCTATGGCTACACCTTC. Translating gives CASSGQGGPSYGYTF.

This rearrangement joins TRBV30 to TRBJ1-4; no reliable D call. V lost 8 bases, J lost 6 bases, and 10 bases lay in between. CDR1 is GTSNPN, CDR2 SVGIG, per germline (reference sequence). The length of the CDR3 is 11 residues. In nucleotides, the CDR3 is TGTGCCCGGAACGGGGATGAAAAACTGTTTTTT. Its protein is CARNGDEKLFF.

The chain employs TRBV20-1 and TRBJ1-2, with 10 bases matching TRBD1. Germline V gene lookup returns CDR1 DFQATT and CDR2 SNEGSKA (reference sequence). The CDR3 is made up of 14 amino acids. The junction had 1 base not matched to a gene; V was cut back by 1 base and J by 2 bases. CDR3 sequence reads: CSARAGQGNYGYTF. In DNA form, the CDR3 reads TGCAGTGCTAGAGCGGGACAGGGGAACTATGGCTACACCTTC.

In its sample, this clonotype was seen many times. The DNA for the CDR3 is TGCAGCGTTGAAGCCCCTGAGGGGGGACAGGGTACCCGCCTGCGAAACATTCAGTACTTC. Translated: CSVEAPEGGQGTRLRNIQYF. The gene calls are TRBV29-1 and TRBJ2-4; 9 bases agree with TRBD1. This CDR3 contains 20 residues. J was trimmed by 6 bases and V by 1 base; bases with no gene match: 22. Per germline, CDR1 SQVTM and CDR2 ANQGSEA.

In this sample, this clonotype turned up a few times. The DNA for the CDR3 is TGTGCCAGCAGAGGAGAAGGACAGGGGAACTATGGCTACACCTTC. Protein product: CASRGEGQGNYGYTF. The V gene is TRBV12-3 or TRBV12-4, the J gene TRBJ1-2; 9 bases agree with TRBD1. V trimming: 6 bases; J trimming: 2 bases; junction bases outside the gene matches: 7. The CDR3 runs 15 residues.

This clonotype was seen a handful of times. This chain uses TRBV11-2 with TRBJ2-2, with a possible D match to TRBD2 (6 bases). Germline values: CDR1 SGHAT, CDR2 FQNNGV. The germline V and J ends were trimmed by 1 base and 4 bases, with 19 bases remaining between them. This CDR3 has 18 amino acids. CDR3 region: CASSLGAWGGVGTGELFF. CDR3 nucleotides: TGTGCCAGCAGCTTAGGGGCCTGGGGCGGGGTCGGCACCGGGGAGCTGTTTTTT.

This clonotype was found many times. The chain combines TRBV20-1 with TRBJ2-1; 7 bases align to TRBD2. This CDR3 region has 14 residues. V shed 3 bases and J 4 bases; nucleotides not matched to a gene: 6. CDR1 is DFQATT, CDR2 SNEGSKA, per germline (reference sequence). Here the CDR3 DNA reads TGCAGTGCTAGTCGTCTAGCGGAATACAATGAGCAGTTCTTC. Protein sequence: CSASRLAEYNEQFF.

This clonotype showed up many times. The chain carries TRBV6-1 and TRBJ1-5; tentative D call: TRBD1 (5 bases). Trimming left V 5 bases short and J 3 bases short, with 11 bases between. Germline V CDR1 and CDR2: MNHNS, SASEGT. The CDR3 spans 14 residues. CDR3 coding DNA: TGTGCCAGCAGTCTGGACGGGGCCAATCAGCCCCAGCATTTT. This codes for CASSLDGANQPQHF.

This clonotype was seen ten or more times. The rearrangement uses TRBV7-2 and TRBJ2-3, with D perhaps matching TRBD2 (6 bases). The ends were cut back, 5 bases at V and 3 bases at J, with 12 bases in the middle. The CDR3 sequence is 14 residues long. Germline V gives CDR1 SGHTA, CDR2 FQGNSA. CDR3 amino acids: CASSLLTSTDTQYF. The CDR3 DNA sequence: TGTGCCAGCAGCCTACTGACTAGTACAGATACGCAGTATTTT.

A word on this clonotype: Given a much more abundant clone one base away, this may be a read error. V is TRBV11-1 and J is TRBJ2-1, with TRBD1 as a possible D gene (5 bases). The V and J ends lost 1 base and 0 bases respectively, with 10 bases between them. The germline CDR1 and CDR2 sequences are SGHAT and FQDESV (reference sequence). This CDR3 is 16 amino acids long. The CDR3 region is CASSLEGWSSYNEQFF. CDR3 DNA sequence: TGTGCCAGCAGCTTAGAGGGGTGGAGCTCCTACAATGAGCAGTTCTTC.

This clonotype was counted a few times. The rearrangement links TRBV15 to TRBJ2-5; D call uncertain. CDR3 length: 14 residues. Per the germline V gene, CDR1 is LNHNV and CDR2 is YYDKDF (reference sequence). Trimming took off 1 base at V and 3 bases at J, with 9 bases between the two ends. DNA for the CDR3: TGTGCCACCAGCAGAGCTCTTTGGAAAGAGACCCAGTACTTC. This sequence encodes CATSRALWKETQYF.

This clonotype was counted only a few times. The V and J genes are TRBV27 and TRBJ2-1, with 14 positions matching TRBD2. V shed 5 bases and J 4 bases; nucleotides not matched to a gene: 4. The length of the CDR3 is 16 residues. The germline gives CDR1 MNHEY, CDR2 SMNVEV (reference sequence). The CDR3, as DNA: TGTGCCAGCAGTCCCGGACTAGCGGGAGGATACAATGAGCAGTTCTTC. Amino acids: CASSPGLAGGYNEQFF.